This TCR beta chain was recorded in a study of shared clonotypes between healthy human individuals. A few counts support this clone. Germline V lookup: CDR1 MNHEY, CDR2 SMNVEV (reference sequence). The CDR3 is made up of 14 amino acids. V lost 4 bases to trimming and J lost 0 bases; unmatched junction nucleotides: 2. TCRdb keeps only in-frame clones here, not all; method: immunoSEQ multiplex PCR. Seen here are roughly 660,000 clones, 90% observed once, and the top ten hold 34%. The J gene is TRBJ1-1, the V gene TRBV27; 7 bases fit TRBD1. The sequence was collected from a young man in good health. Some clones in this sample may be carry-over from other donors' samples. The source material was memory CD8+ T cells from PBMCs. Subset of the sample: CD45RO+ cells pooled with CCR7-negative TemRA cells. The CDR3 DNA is TGTGCCAGCAGTTGGGGACAGATGAACACTGAAGCTTTCTTT. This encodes CASSWGQMNTEAFF.